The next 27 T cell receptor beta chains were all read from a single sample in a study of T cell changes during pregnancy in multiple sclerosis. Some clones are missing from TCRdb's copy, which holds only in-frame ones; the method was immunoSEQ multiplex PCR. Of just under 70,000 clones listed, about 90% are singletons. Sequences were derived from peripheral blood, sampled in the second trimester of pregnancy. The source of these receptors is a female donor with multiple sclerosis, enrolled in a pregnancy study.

The CDR3 sequence: CATSRDPPGNTGELFF. The CDR3 bases are TGTGCCACCAGCAGAGATCCGCCAGGGAACACCGGGGAGCTGTTTTTT. The chain combines TRBV15 with TRBJ2-2; D remains unclear. Germline V gene lookup returns CDR1 LNHNV and CDR2 YYDKDF (reference sequence). There are 16 residues in the CDR3. Trimming left V 0 bases short and J 1 base short, with 9 bases between.

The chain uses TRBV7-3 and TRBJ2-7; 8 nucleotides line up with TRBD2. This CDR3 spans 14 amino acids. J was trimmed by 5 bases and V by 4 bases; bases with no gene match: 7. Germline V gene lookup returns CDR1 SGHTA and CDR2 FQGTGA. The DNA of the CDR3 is TGTGCCAGCAGCTCGACTAGCGATAACGACGAGCAGTACTTC. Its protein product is CASSSTSDNDEQYF.

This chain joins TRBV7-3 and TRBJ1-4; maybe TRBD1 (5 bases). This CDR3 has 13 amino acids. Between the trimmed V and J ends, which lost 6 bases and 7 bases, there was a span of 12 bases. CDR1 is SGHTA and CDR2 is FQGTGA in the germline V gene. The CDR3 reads CASSQGVAEKLFF. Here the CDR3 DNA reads TGTGCCAGCAGTCAGGGTGTAGCTGAAAAACTGTTTTTT. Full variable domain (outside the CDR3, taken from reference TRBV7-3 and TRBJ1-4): GAGVSQTPSNKVTEKGKYVELRCDPISGHTALYWYRQSLGQGPEFLIYFQGTGAADDSGLPNDRFFAVRPEGSVSTLKIQRTERGDSAVYLCASSQGVAEKLFFGSGTQLSVL.

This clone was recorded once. The CDR3 protein is CASRTDRGPYEQYF. In DNA, the CDR3 is TGTGCCAGCAGGACGGACAGGGGGCCCTACGAGCAGTACTTC. This sequence joins TRBV6-5 and TRBJ2-7; 11 nucleotides agree with TRBD1. The CDR3 covers 14 residues. V lost 6 bases to trimming and J lost 2 bases; unmatched junction nucleotides: 3. Germline-derived CDR1 and CDR2 are MNHEY and SVGAGI.

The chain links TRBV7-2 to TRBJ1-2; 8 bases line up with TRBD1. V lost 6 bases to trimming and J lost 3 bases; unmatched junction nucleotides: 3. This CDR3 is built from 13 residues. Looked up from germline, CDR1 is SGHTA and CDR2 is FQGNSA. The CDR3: CASSPTGDYGYTF. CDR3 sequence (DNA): TGTGCCAGCAGTCCGACAGGGGACTATGGCTACACCTTC.

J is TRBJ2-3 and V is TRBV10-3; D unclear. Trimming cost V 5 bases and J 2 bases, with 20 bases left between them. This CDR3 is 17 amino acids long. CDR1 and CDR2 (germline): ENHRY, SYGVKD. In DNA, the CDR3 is TGTGCCATCAGTTTCACGTCGGCAGGTGGCGACACAGATACGCAGTATTTT. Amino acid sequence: CAISFTSAGGDTDTQYF.

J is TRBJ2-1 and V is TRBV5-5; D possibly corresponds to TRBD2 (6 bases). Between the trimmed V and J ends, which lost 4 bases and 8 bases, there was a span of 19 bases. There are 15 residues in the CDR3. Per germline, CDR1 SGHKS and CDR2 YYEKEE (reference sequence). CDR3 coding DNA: TGTGCCAGCAGCGAGGGACTCTGGTCGGTCGATGAGCAGTTCTTC. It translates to CASSEGLWSVDEQFF.

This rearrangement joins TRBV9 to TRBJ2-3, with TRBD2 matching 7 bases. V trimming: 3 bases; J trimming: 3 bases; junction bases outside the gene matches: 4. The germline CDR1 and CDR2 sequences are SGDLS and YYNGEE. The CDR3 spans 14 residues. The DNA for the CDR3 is TGTGCCAGCAGCGGTACTAGCGCGACAGATACGCAGTATTTT. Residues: CASSGTSATDTQYF.

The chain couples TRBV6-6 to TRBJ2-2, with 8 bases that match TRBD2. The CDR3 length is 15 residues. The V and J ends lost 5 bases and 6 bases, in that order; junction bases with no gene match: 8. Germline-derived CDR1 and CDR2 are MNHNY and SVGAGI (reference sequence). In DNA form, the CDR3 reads TGTGCCAGCAGTCCCCCCGGGAGGGTAGCCGGGGAGCTGTTTTTT. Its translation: CASSPPGRVAGELFF.

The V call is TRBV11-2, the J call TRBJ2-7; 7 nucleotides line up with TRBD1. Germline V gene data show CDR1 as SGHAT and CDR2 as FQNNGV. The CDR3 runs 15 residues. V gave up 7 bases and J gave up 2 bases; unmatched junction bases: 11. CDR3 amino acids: CASTLSGGPTYEQYF. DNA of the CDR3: TGTGCCAGCACCCTTTCAGGGGGTCCCACCTACGAGCAGTACTTC.

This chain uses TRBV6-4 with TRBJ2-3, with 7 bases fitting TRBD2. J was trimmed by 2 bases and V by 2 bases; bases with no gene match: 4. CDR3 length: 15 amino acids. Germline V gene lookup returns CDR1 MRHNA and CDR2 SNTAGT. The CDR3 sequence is CASSDSGALTDTQYF. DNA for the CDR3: TGTGCCAGCAGTGACAGCGGGGCCCTCACAGATACGCAGTATTTT.

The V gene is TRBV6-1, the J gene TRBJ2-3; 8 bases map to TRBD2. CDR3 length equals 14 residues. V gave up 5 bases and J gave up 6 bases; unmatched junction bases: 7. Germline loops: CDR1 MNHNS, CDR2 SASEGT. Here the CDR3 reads CASSRGGLEDTQYF. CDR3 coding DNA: TGTGCCAGCAGTCGGGGGGGCCTCGAGGATACGCAGTATTTT.

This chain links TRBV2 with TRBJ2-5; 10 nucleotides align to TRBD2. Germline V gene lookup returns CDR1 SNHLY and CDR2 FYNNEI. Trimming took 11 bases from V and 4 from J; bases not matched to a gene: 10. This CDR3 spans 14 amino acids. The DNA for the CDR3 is TGTGCCGCCCAGGAGCGGGGGGGCCCAGAGACCCAGTACTTC. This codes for CAAQERGGPETQYF.

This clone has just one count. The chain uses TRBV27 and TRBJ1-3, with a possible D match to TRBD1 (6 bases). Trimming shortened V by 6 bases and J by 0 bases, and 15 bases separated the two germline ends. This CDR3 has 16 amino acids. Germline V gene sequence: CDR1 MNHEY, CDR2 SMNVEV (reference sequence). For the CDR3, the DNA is TGTGCCAGCAGCCCCTCGGACAGATTCTCTGGAAACACCATATATTTT. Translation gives CASSPSDRFSGNTIYF.

DNA of the CDR3: TGTGCCAGCAGCGGTGGACTAGCGGGGGGGGGAAGGACCTACGAGCAGTACTTC. Translating it yields CASSGGLAGGGRTYEQYF. The chain couples TRBV9 to TRBJ2-7; 15 bases fit TRBD2. Trimming at V came to 3 bases and at J to 2 bases, leaving 9 bases not matched to a gene. The CDR3 has 18 amino acids. Germline CDR1 and CDR2: SGDLS and YYNGEE.

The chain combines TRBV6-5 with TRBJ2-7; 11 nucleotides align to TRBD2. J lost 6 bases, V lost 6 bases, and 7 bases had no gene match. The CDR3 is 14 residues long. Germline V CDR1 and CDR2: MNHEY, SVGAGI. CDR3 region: CASRETSGGGEQYF. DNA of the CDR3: TGTGCCAGCAGGGAAACTAGCGGGGGAGGCGAGCAGTACTTC.

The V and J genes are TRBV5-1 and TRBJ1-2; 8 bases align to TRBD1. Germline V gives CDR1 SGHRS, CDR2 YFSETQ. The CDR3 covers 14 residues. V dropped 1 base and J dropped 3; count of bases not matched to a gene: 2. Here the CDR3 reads CASSLSGGDYGYTF. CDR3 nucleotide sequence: TGCGCCAGCAGCTTGTCAGGGGGCGACTATGGCTACACCTTC.

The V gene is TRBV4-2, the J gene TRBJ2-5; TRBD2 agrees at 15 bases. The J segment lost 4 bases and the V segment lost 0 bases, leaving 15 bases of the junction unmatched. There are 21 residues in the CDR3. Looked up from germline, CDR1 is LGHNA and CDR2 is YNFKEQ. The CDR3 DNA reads TGTGCCAGCAGCCAAGAGACGGGACTAGCGGGGGGCATCCAGGCGGGAGAGACCCAGTACTTC. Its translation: CASSQETGLAGGIQAGETQYF.

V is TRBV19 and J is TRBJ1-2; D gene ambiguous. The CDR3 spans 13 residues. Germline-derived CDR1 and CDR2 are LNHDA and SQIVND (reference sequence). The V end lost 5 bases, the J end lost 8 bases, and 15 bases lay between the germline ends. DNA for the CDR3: TGTGCCAGTAGTTCCCGGAATGCGGAGGGCTACACCTTC. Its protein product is CASSSRNAEGYTF.

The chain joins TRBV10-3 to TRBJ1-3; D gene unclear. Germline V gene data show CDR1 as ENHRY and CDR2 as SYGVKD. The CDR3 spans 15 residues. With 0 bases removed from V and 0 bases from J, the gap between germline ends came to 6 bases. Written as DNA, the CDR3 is TGTGCCATCAGTGAGTCGCGGGGCTCTGGAAACACCATATATTTT. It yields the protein CAISESRGSGNTIYF.

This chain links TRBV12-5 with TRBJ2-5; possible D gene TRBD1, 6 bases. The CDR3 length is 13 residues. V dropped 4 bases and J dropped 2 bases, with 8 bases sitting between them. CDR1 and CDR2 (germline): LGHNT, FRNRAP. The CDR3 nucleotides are TGTGCTAGTGGTTCCGGACAGCAAGAGACCCAGTACTTC. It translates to CASGSGQQETQYF.

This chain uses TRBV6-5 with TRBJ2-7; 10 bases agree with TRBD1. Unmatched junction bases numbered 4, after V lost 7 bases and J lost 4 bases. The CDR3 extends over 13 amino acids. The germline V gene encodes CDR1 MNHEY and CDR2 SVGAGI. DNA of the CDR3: TGTGCCAGCAACCGACAGGGGGCGTACGAGCAGTACTTC. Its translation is CASNRQGAYEQYF.

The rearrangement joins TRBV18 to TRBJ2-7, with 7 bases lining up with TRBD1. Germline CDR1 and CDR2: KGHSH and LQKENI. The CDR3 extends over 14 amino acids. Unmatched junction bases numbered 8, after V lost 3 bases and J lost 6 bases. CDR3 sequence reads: CASSPDRERFEQYF. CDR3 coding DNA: TGTGCCAGCTCACCCGACAGGGAACGGTTCGAGCAGTACTTC.

CDR3 region: CAWSSGGLTDTQYF. In DNA form, the CDR3 reads TGTGCCTGGAGTTCGGGGGGGCTCACAGATACGCAGTATTTT. The chain carries TRBV30 and TRBJ2-3; 8 nucleotides align to TRBD2. This CDR3 spans 14 amino acids. The V gene's germline CDR1 is GTSNPN and CDR2 SVGIG (reference sequence). The trim removed 2 bases at V and 2 bases at J, leaving 3 bases unmatched.

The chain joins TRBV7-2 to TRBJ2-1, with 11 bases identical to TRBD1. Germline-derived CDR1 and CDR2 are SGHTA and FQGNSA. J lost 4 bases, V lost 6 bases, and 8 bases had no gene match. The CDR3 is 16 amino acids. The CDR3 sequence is CASRPPGQGVYNEQFF. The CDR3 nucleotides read TGTGCCAGCAGACCTCCGGGACAGGGGGTTTACAATGAGCAGTTCTTC.

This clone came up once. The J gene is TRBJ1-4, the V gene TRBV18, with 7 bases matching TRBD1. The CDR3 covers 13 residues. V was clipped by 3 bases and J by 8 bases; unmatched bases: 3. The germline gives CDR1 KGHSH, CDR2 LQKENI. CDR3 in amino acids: CASSPGTAEKLFF. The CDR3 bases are TGTGCCAGCTCACCGGGGACAGCCGAAAAACTGTTTTTT. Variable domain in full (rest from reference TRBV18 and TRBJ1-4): NAGVMQNPRHLVRRRGQEARLRCSPMKGHSHVYWYRQLPEEGLKFMVYLQKENIIDESGMPKERFSAEFPKEGPSILRIQQVVRGDSAAYFCASSPGTAEKLFFGSGTQLSVL.

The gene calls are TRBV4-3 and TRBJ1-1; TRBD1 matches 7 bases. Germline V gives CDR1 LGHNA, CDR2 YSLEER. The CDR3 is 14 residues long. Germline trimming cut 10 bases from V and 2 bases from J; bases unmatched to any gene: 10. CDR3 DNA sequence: TGCGCCATCGACCCGGGACAGAGTAACACTGAAGCTTTCTTT. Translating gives CAIDPGQSNTEAFF.